A selection of T cell receptor beta chains follows, all from one sample in a study of human T cells and chemical hapten exposure. TCRdb re-called the RACE reads through MiXCR, storing one row per CDR3 protein. Among under 130,000 distinct CDR3 sequences, approximately 10% were seen once, and the ten largest hold 3% to 4.5%. This sample comprised whole blood, obtained in connection with sensitization to the hapten diphenylcyclopropenone (DPC). These TCRs come from a woman in her thirties or forties with alopecia areata. Some clones in this sample may be carry-over from other donors' samples. Each CDR3 is given without its conserved first and last residue. Fields, in order: J gene, V gene, clone size, CDR3 protein. Size tells how often a clone was seen (once, few, many) or the class of an expanded clone, and some rows leave it out.

TRBJ2-3	TRBV20-1	NA	SAPLVTQY
TRBJ2-2	TRBV12-3/TRBV12-4	few	ASSSIGGNTGELF
TRBJ2-1	TRBV7-6	few	ASSLGGGNYNEQF
TRBJ1-1	TRBV5-1	many	ASSLEQAGAEAF
TRBJ2-3	TRBV27	NA	ASRRGRDTDTQY
TRBJ2-3	TRBV6-1	many	ASRWTSLTDTQY
TRBJ1-6	TRBV6-2/TRBV6-3	many	ASRKTTGGNSPLH
TRBJ2-1	TRBV29-1	NA	SVELHFSYNEQF
TRBJ2-7	TRBV20-1	many	SAWMTGSDEQY
TRBJ2-1	TRBV20-1	few	SSPSYNEQF
TRBJ2-7	TRBV19	many	ASSTSAGDEQY
TRBJ2-3	TRBV5-1	many	ASSLEDTQY
TRBJ2-1	TRBV19	NA	ASSNGLEQF
TRBJ2-7	TRBV7-9	few	ASSRDRGHEQY
TRBJ2-3	TRBV11-2	NA	ASSPGRGAPDTQY
TRBJ2-1	TRBV4-3	NA	ASSQDGDRGYNEQF
TRBJ1-1	TRBV10-3	many	AISESGRTTEAF
TRBJ1-5	TRBV7-2	NA	ASGREGGFQPQH
TRBJ1-1	TRBV7-8	many	ASSAGTGASRNTEAF
TRBJ2-7	TRBV12-3/TRBV12-4	many	ASSPKGLAGYEQY
TRBJ2-5	TRBV19	NA	ASSPTPSTSGSQETQY
TRBJ2-6	TRBV28	few	ASALTGAGANVLT
TRBJ2-2	TRBV4-3	many	ASGSDRAGGELF
TRBJ2-1	TRBV7-9	NA	ASSLGRGQGYNEQF
TRBJ2-7	TRBV7-2	NA	ASSRRQGGYEQY
TRBJ2-3	TRBV7-3	many	ASSRGGPNTDTQY
TRBJ2-5	TRBV2	NA	ASIPTEQETQY
TRBJ2-3	TRBV3-1	few	ASRQKGDTQY
TRBJ1-1	TRBV6-5	NA	ASREHHPPSTF
TRBJ2-7	TRBV12-3/TRBV12-4	many	ASSLEGPRGQY
TRBJ2-1	TRBV9	NA	ASSVASGGANEQF
TRBJ1-5	TRBV12-3/TRBV12-4	few	ASKLAAGENQPQH
TRBJ2-3	TRBV7-2	few	ASSLSATTTDTQY
TRBJ2-2	TRBV12-3/TRBV12-4	few	ASSIIPNTGELF
TRBJ2-7	TRBV7-6	many	ASRPGTSGYEQY
TRBJ1-2	TRBV30	many	AWAGQFSGGYT
TRBJ2-3	TRBV7-2	many	ASSLTPAGGLSTDTQY
TRBJ1-5	TRBV4-3	few	ASSQETGGAQPQH
TRBJ2-7	TRBV19	few	ASRDGNYEQY
TRBJ1-1	TRBV7-3	many	ASSWLSPATTEAF
TRBJ2-6	TRBV29-1	few	SVANKAGTNVLT
TRBJ2-7	TRBV6-2/TRBV6-3	few	ASRPAGTSGDYEQY
TRBJ2-2	TRBV12-3/TRBV12-4	few	ASSGRVSGELF
TRBJ1-2	TRBV11-2	NA	ASSLEGGASSYT
TRBJ2-7	TRBV6-2/TRBV6-3	NA	ARSVNKIYEQY
TRBJ1-1	TRBV21-1	many	ASSPRKKGTRSPMNTEAF
TRBJ2-7	TRBV29-1	NA	SVGEVQSSDEQY
TRBJ2-1	TRBV7-9	NA	ASSPETSYNEQF
TRBJ2-2	TRBV29-1	NA	SVVPGPGELF
TRBJ2-3	TRBV14	NA	ASSQADRASTDTQY
TRBJ1-3	TRBV25-1	many	ASSPRGQGVRGNTIY
TRBJ1-1	TRBV2	many	ASSTGMNTEAF
TRBJ2-1	TRBV4-3	few	ASSQEGSGGNEQF
TRBJ1-2	TRBV27	NA	ASSLSFVRGQSWDYGYT
TRBJ2-2	TRBV9	many	ASSVELADYTGELF